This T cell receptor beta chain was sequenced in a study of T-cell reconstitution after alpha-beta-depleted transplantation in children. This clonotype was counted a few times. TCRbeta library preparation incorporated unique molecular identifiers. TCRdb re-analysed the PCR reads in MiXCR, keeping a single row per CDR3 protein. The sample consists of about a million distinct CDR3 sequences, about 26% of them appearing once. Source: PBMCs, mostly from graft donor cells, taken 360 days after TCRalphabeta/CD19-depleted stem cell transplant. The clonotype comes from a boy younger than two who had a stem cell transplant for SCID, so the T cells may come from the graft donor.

The CDR3 here is CASSRGAVAYEQYF. The CDR3 coding sequence is TGTGCCAGCAGTCGGGGGGCAGTGGCGTACGAGCAGTACTTC. The rearrangement links TRBV6-1 to TRBJ2-7; D perhaps matches TRBD2 (7 bases). Looked up from germline, CDR1 is MNHNS and CDR2 is SASEGT. The CDR3 is made up of 14 amino acids. Trimming left V 5 bases short and J 4 bases short, with 15 bases between.